Following are 10 T cell receptor beta chains from one sample sequenced in a study of response to subunit inactivated influenza vaccine. TCRdb passed the RT-PCR reads through MiXCR, listing each CDR3 protein once. The table records 500,000 to 600,000 distinct CDR3 sequences, 11% of them present only once. These data are also associated with another study on T cells expressing NK-cell markers. From that second work: Production of TCR beta cDNA relied on 5'RACE template switching with UMIs.

Sequenced here: PBMCs from blood, sampled on the day of vaccination. Source of these receptors: a man in his fifties who received an inactivated influenza vaccine.

V and J are TRBV6-5 and TRBJ2-1; maybe TRBD1 (6 bases). CDR3 size: 17 residues. CDR1 is MNHEY and CDR2 is SVGAGI in the germline V gene. V was trimmed by 4 bases and J by 4 bases, leaving 20 bases between them. For the CDR3, the DNA is TGTGCCAGCAGTTCCTGGAACAGGGAGAAGTCATACAATGAGCAGTTCTTC. Amino acid sequence: CASSSWNREKSYNEQFF.

Only a few counts were recorded for this clonotype. This rearrangement joins TRBV12-3 or TRBV12-4 to TRBJ2-7; D possibly corresponds to TRBD2 (5 bases). The V end was cut by 0 bases, the J end by 0 bases, with 12 bases between. This CDR3 is 16 amino acids long. The CDR3 loop is CASSLAPADSSYEQYF. The CDR3 bases are TGTGCCAGCAGTTTAGCCCCAGCGGATAGCTCCTACGAGCAGTACTTC.

The chain couples TRBV5-5 to TRBJ1-4; TRBD1 aligns across 8 bases. Looked up from germline, CDR1 is SGHKS and CDR2 is YYEKEE (reference sequence). This CDR3 contains 14 residues. The junction had 5 bases not matched to a gene; V was cut back by 4 bases and J by 6 bases. CDR3: CASSDDRGDEKLFF. The CDR3 DNA reads as TGTGCCAGCAGCGACGACAGGGGCGATGAAAAACTGTTTTTT.

This clonotype came up once. The chain is built from TRBV6-2 or TRBV6-3 and TRBJ2-5, with 7 bases fitting TRBD2. J lost 2 bases, V lost 10 bases, and 7 bases had no gene match. The germline V gene has CDR1 MNHEY and CDR2 SVGEGT. The CDR3 runs to 13 residues. CDR3 coding DNA: TGTGCCACCCAACCAGCGGGGCAAGAGACCCAGTACTTC. Protein product: CATQPAGQETQYF.

This clonotype was seen many times. The V gene is TRBV20-1, the J gene TRBJ2-1; 8 bases fit TRBD1. With 5 bases clipped from V and 3 bases from J, the junction kept 6 bases outside the gene matches. The CDR3 is 14 residues long. From germline, CDR1 is DFQATT and CDR2 SNEGSKA (reference sequence). Here the CDR3 DNA reads TGCAGTGCTGACAGGGGCGAGGACTACAATGAGCAGTTCTTC. Translating gives CSADRGEDYNEQFF.

This clonotype was seen many times. The CDR3 here is CASSQVLAGGSLYNEQFF. CDR3 in DNA: TGCGCCAGCAGCCAGGTCCTAGCGGGGGGATCCTTATACAATGAGCAGTTCTTC. The gene calls are TRBV4-3 and TRBJ2-1, with TRBD2 matching 11 bases. The trim removed 3 bases at V and 4 bases at J, leaving 11 bases unmatched. Germline loops: CDR1 LGHNA, CDR2 YSLEER. The CDR3 extends over 18 amino acids.

J is TRBJ2-5 and V is TRBV2; tentative D call: TRBD2 (7 bases). The CDR3 runs 16 residues. Per germline, CDR1 SNHLY and CDR2 FYNNEI. With 7 bases removed from V and 2 bases from J, the gap between germline ends came to 20 bases. This CDR3 reads CASTWGGLAEQETQYF. The CDR3, as DNA: TGTGCCAGCACGTGGGGGGGGCTAGCGGAACAAGAGACCCAGTACTTC.

The chain recombines TRBV28 with TRBJ1-6; perhaps TRBD1 as D (6 bases). The germline V gene encodes CDR1 MDHEN and CDR2 SYDVKM. Trimming cost V 6 bases and J 5 bases, with 17 bases left between them. CDR3 length: 16 residues. CDR3 coding DNA: TGTGCCAGCAGAGCGCCCACAGGGACCAATAATTCACCCCTCCACTTT. As protein: CASRAPTGTNNSPLHF.

The CDR3 region is CASSVYQGQYF. CDR3 coding DNA: TGTGCCAGCAGTGTGTACCAAGGGCAGTACTTC. V is TRBV2 and J is TRBJ2-7; D unresolved. There are 11 residues in the CDR3. Deletions cut 4 bases from V and 9 bases from J, with 10 bases between. Germline values: CDR1 SNHLY, CDR2 FYNNEI.

The chain joins TRBV10-3 to TRBJ2-7; D unresolved. CDR3 size: 12 residues. CDR1 ENHRY and CDR2 SYGVKD come from the germline V gene. Trimming pared 0 bases from V and 8 bases from J, leaving 8 bases between. The CDR3, as DNA: TGTGCCATCAGTGAGTCCGACGACAAGCAGTACTTC. Translating gives CAISESDDKQYF.